What follows is one T cell receptor (beta chain) and its context. These data come from a study of T-cell memory formation after mild COVID-19. TCRdb re-analysed the 5' RACE reads in MiXCR, keeping a single row per CDR3 protein. Altogether over 350,000 distinct CDR3 sequences are present, around 24% being singletons, with the ten largest covering about 8.7%. The V gene lost 3 bases and the J gene lost 0 bases, with 5 bases spanning the gap. This CDR3 region has 14 residues. V and J are TRBV12-3 or TRBV12-4 and TRBJ1-4; D is unclear. Sequenced: PBMCs or a T cell subset sorted from them (not recorded which). This clonotype was sampled from an adult woman who had mild COVID-19 (a few samples of this study predate the infection). Cell type and time point are not known. The CDR3 sequence is CASSLATTNEKLFF. CDR3 DNA: TGTGCCAGCAGTTTGGCTACAACTAATGAAAAACTGTTTTTT.